What follows are 23 T cell receptor beta chains derived from one specimen sequenced in a study of PD-1 blockade in classical Hodgkin lymphoma. The method was immunoSEQ multiplex PCR; TCRdb's version includes in-frame clones alone and lacks a portion of them. The sample gives more than 25,000 clones, 70% to 85% of which show up once; almost 4% is in the top ten. Every one of the patients relapsed after autologous stem cell transplantation (brentuximab vedotin exposure was variable). This specimen was peripheral blood mononuclear cells (PBMCs), taken before the second cycle of nivolumab. These receptors all come from a human donor with classical Hodgkin lymphoma.

The V call is TRBV19, the J call TRBJ2-3; TRBD2 matches at 15 bases. CDR1 LNHDA and CDR2 SQIVND come from the germline V gene (reference sequence). CDR3 length: 18 residues. V lost 6 bases, J lost 0 bases, and 7 bases stayed unmatched. The CDR3 nucleotides are TGTGCCAGTAGCAGCACTGGGACTAGCGGGAGGAGCACAGATACGCAGTATTTT. Protein product: CASSSTGTSGRSTDTQYF.

This chain connects TRBV27 to TRBJ2-3; D uncertain. Trimming took 6 bases from V and 10 from J, leaving 14 bases between them. This CDR3 spans 12 amino acids. Germline V CDR1 and CDR2: MNHEY, SMNVEV (reference sequence). For the CDR3, the DNA is TGTGCCAGCAGCAATGGGGTTTCAGCGCAGTATTTT. Translated: CASSNGVSAQYF.

The chain links TRBV7-2 to TRBJ2-1, with 10 bases matching TRBD2. The ends lost 2 bases at V and 7 bases at J; junction bases unmatched: 5. The CDR3 contains 15 residues. The germline V gene has CDR1 SGHTA and CDR2 FQGNSA. In DNA, the CDR3 is TGTGCCAGCAGCTTATCCAAGCGGGGGGGAAATGAGCAGTTCTTC. Translating it yields CASSLSKRGGNEQFF. The full variable domain, with the rest looked up from reference TRBV7-2 and TRBJ2-1, is GAGVSQSPSNKVTEKGKDVELRCDPISGHTALYWYRQSLGQGLEFLIYFQGNSAPDKSGLPSDRFSAERTGGSVSTLTIQRTQQEDSAVYLCASSLSKRGGNEQFFGPGTRLTVL.

The CDR3 loop is CASSEDGREVYGYTF. The CDR3 nucleotides are TGTGCCAGCAGTGAAGATGGCAGGGAGGTATATGGCTACACCTTC. The rearrangement joins TRBV6-1 to TRBJ1-2; perhaps TRBD1 as D (5 bases). V was shortened by 1 base and J by 5 bases, with 14 bases between the two germline ends. The CDR3 covers 15 residues. Germline CDR1 MNHNS, CDR2 SASEGT.

The gene calls are TRBV9 and TRBJ1-3; D unclear. Germline loops: CDR1 SGDLS, CDR2 YYNGEE. V gave up 3 bases and J gave up 8 bases, with 15 bases separating them. The CDR3 covers 14 residues. As DNA, the CDR3 is TGTGCCAGCAGCGACCCCCAGGTTAGGGACACCATATATTTT. This sequence encodes CASSDPQVRDTIYF. The variable domain in full, completed from reference TRBV9 and TRBJ1-3, reads DSGVTQTPKHLITATGQRVTLRCSPRSGDLSVYWYQQSLDQGLQFLIQYYNGEERAKGNILERFSAQQFPDLHSELNLSSLELGDSALYFCASSDPQVRDTIYFGEGSWLTVV.

V is TRBV20-1 and J is TRBJ2-1, with D uncertain. V dropped 6 bases and J dropped 9 bases, with 9 bases sitting between them. This CDR3 is built from 10 residues. The germline V gene encodes CDR1 DFQATT and CDR2 SNEGSKA (reference sequence). The CDR3 nucleotides are TGCAGTGCCATTCACGGTGAGCAGTTCTTC. It yields the protein CSAIHGEQFF.

The chain carries TRBV6-6 and TRBJ1-4, with D maybe TRBD1 (5 bases). Between the trimmed V and J ends, which lost 4 bases and 4 bases, there was a span of 13 bases. This CDR3 region has 15 residues. The germline CDR1 and CDR2 sequences are MNHNY and SVGAGI (reference sequence). CDR3 loop: CASSFPQDLNEKLFF. The CDR3 region has the DNA TGTGCCAGCAGTTTTCCACAGGACCTTAATGAAAAACTGTTTTTT.

V and J are TRBV11-3 and TRBJ2-1, with 9 bases aligning to TRBD1. The J segment lost 7 bases and the V segment lost 5 bases, leaving 9 bases of the junction unmatched. The length of the CDR3 is 15 residues. In germline, CDR1 is SGHNT, CDR2 YENEEA. The CDR3 here is CASSLGTGIRNEQFF. The CDR3 coding sequence is TGTGCCAGCAGCCTCGGGACAGGGATTAGGAATGAGCAGTTCTTC. Supplemented by reference TRBV11-3 and TRBJ2-1, the full variable domain reads EAGVVQSPRYKIIEKKQPVAFWCNPISGHNTLYWYLQNLGQGPELLIRYENEEAVDDSQLPKDRFSAERLKGVDSTLKIQPAELGDSAVYLCASSLGTGIRNEQFFGPGTRLTVL.

Worth noting for this clone: Different DNA sequences within this sample yield the same CDR3. This chain joins TRBV2 and TRBJ2-7; D unclear. This CDR3 comprises 12 residues. The V gene's germline CDR1 is SNHLY and CDR2 FYNNEI. V dropped 6 bases and J dropped 6 bases, with 12 bases sitting between them. Here the CDR3 reads CASRVAGAEQYF. CDR3 nucleotide sequence: TGTGCCAGCAGGGTTGCTGGAGCCGAGCAGTACTTC.

The chain combines TRBV28 with TRBJ1-5; no firm D call. Looked up from germline, CDR1 is MDHEN and CDR2 is SYDVKM. This CDR3 is built from 16 residues. V lost 5 bases and J 1 base, leaving 15 bases between the germline ends. CDR3 residues: CASSPQARLSNQPQHF. DNA of the CDR3: TGTGCCAGCAGTCCCCAAGCCCGACTGAGCAATCAGCCCCAGCATTTT.

This rearrangement joins TRBV7-9 to TRBJ2-3; 7 bases are a match to TRBD1. Trimming cost V 7 bases and J 5 bases; bases outside gene matches: 6. Germline CDR1 reads SEHNR; CDR2 reads FQNEAQ (reference sequence). The CDR3 sequence is 13 residues long. The CDR3 sequence is CASMTGYGDTQYF. DNA for the CDR3: TGTGCCAGCATGACAGGGTATGGAGATACGCAGTATTTT.

The chain joins TRBV6-6 to TRBJ2-7; a possible D gene is TRBD2 (5 bases). This CDR3 is 15 amino acids long. Germline CDR1 reads MNHNY; CDR2 reads SVGAGI (reference sequence). V gave up 6 bases and J gave up 0 bases, with 15 bases separating them. The CDR3 coding sequence is TGTGCCAGCAGCCCAGCAACGGGGAGCTCCTACGAGCAGTACTTC. This encodes CASSPATGSSYEQYF.

The chain uses TRBV27 and TRBJ2-1; TRBD2 aligns across 10 bases. There are 15 residues in the CDR3. V lost 6 bases to trimming and J lost 7 bases; unmatched junction nucleotides: 9. Looked up from germline, CDR1 is MNHEY and CDR2 is SMNVEV (reference sequence). The CDR3 DNA follows: TGTGCCAGCAGCCCAGCGGGGGGGCCGCAAAATGAGCAGTTCTTC. Translating gives CASSPAGGPQNEQFF.

The rearrangement joins TRBV19 to TRBJ1-3, with TRBD1 matching 8 bases. Germline CDR1 is LNHDA and CDR2 is SQIVND (reference sequence). The CDR3 consists of 14 residues. The ends lost 9 bases at V and 2 bases at J; junction bases unmatched: 6. The CDR3: CASLPGGTGNTIYF. CDR3 DNA sequence: TGTGCCAGCTTGCCAGGGGGCACTGGAAACACCATATATTTT.

This sequence joins TRBV7-3 and TRBJ2-1; 9 nucleotides match TRBD2. The junction had 4 bases not matched to a gene; V was cut back by 2 bases and J by 5 bases. CDR1 and CDR2 (germline): SGHTA, FQGTGA. CDR3 size: 15 residues. CDR3 DNA sequence: TGTGCCAGCAGCTTAGCATCTAGCGGGAACAATGAGCAGTTCTTC. Its protein product is CASSLASSGNNEQFF.

The V call is TRBV4-2, the J call TRBJ2-7; D is possibly TRBD2 (7 bases). The CDR3 is 15 residues long. V was shortened by 1 base and J by 4 bases, with 14 bases between the two germline ends. Looked up from germline, CDR1 is LGHNA and CDR2 is YNFKEQ. This CDR3 reads CASSQGGGLEYEQYF. CDR3 sequence (DNA): TGTGCCAGCAGCCAAGGGGGGGGGCTGGAGTACGAGCAGTACTTC.

This chain connects TRBV28 to TRBJ1-3, with 8 bases fitting TRBD1. Looked up from germline, CDR1 is MDHEN and CDR2 is SYDVKM. Trimming cost V 4 bases and J 0 bases; bases outside gene matches: 8. The CDR3 loop spans 17 amino acids. In DNA form, the CDR3 reads TGTGCCAGCAGTTCCCCGGGACAGGCGAGCTCTGGAAACACCATATATTTT. As protein: CASSSPGQASSGNTIYF.

V and J are TRBV27 and TRBJ2-7; D is perhaps TRBD1 (6 bases). The V gene's germline CDR1 is MNHEY and CDR2 SMNVEV (reference sequence). Between the trimmed V and J ends, which lost 5 bases and 0 bases, there was a span of 14 bases. There are 15 residues in the CDR3. In DNA, the CDR3 is TGTGCCAGCAGTCCCCAGACAGGCAGCTCCTACGAGCAGTACTTC. Translation gives CASSPQTGSSYEQYF.

The sample holds a few counts of this clone. The J gene is TRBJ2-3, the V gene TRBV5-4; D is unresolved. The CDR3 covers 13 residues. The ends were cut back, 2 bases at V and 4 bases at J, with 8 bases in the middle. Germline V gene data show CDR1 as SGHNT and CDR2 as YYREEE (reference sequence). CDR3 region: CASSFPASDTQYF. In DNA, the CDR3 is TGTGCCAGCAGCTTTCCCGCATCAGATACGCAGTATTTT.

By share, this clone ranks as medium-sized. This chain uses TRBV28 with TRBJ1-4; weak D call: TRBD1 (5 bases). The CDR3 spans 20 residues. CDR1 is MDHEN, CDR2 SYDVKM, per germline. V was clipped by 6 bases and J by 6 bases, with 32 bases between them. CDR3 residues: CASRPGGVSWVFPPDEKLFF. In nucleotides, the CDR3 is TGTGCCAGCAGGCCTGGGGGGGTTAGTTGGGTGTTCCCTCCCGATGAAAAACTGTTTTTT. The whole variable domain, remainder taken from reference TRBV28 and TRBJ1-4, is DVKVTQSSRYLVKRTGEKVFLECVQDMDHENMFWYRQDPGLGLRLIYFSYDVKMKEKGDIPEGYSVSREKKERFSLILESASTNQTSMYLCASRPGGVSWVFPPDEKLFFGSGTQLSVL.

The J gene is TRBJ2-1, the V gene TRBV2; 11 nucleotides agree with TRBD2. Germline lookup yields CDR1 SNHLY and CDR2 FYNNEI. This CDR3 comprises 14 residues. V lost 6 bases to trimming and J lost 5 bases; unmatched junction nucleotides: 3. The CDR3 sequence is CASSGLAGHNEQFF. CDR3 DNA: TGTGCCAGCAGCGGACTAGCGGGCCACAATGAGCAGTTCTTC.

The chain uses TRBV2 and TRBJ2-1; possible D gene TRBD2, 7 bases. V lost 4 bases and J lost 7, with 23 bases in between. Germline CDR1 is SNHLY and CDR2 is FYNNEI. This CDR3 is built from 17 residues. CDR3 region: CASSVTKGRDMGNEQFF. The CDR3 region has the DNA TGTGCCAGCAGTGTAACTAAGGGGAGGGACATGGGGAATGAGCAGTTCTTC.

The rearrangement joins TRBV2 to TRBJ2-1, with 7 bases that match TRBD2. Trimming cost V 2 bases and J 0 bases; bases outside gene matches: 4. The CDR3 contains 16 residues. Germline V lookup: CDR1 SNHLY, CDR2 FYNNEI. This CDR3 reads CASSEQGGSSYNEQFF. The CDR3 nucleotides read TGTGCCAGCAGTGAACAGGGAGGGAGCTCCTACAATGAGCAGTTCTTC.